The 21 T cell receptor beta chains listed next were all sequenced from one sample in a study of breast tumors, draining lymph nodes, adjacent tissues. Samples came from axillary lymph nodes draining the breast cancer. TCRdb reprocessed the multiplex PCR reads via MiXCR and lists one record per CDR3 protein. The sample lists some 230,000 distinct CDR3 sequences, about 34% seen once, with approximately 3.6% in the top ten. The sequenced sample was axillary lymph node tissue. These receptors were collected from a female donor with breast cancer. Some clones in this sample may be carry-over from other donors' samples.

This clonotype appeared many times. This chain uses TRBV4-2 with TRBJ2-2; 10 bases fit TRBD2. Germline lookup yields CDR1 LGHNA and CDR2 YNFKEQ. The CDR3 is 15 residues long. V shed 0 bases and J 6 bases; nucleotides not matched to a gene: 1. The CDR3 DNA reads TGTGCCAGCAGCCAAGAAAGCGGGAGGGCCGGGGAGCTGTTTTTT. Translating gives CASSQESGRAGELFF.

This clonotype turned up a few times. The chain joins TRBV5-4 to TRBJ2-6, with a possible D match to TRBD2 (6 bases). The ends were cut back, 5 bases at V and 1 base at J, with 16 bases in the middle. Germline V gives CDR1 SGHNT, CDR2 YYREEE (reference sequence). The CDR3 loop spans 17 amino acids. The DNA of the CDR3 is TGTGCCAGCAGTCCACGGGCAGCGGGTTCTGGGGCCAACGTCCTGACTTTC. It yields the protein CASSPRAAGSGANVLTF. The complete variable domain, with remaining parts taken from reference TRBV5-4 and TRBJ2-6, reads ETGVTQSPTHLIKTRGQQVTLRCSSQSGHNTVSWYQQALGQGPQFIFQYYREEENGRGNFPPRFSGLQFPNYSSELNVNALELDDSALYLCASSPRAAGSGANVLTFGAGSRLTVL.

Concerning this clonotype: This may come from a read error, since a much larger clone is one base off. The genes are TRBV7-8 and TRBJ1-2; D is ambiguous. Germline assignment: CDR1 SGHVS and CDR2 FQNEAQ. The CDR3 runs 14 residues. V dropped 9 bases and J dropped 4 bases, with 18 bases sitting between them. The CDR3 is CARSWALSAYGYTF. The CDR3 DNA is TGTGCCAGAAGTTGGGCCCTCTCGGCCTATGGCTACACCTTC. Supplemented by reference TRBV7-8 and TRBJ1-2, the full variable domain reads GAGVSQSPRYKVAKRGQDVALRCDPISGHVSLFWYQQALGQGPEFLTYFQNEAQLDKSGLPSDRFFAERPEGSVSTLKIQRTQQEDSAVYLCARSWALSAYGYTFGSGTRLTVV.

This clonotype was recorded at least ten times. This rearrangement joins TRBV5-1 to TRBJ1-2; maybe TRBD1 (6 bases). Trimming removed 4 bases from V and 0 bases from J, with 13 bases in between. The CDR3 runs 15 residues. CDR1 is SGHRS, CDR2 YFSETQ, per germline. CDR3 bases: TGCGCCAGCAGCAGACGACAGGATTCTAACTATGGCTACACCTTC. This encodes CASSRRQDSNYGYTF.

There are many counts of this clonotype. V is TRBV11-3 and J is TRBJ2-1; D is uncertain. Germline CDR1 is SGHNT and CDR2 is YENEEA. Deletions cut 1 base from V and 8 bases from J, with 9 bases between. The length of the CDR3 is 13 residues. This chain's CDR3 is CASSLGGMYEQFF. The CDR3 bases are TGTGCCAGCAGCTTAGGGGGAATGTATGAGCAGTTCTTC.

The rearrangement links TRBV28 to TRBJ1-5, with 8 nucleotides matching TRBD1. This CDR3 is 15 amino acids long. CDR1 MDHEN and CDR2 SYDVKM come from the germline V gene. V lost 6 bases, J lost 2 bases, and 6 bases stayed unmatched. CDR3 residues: CASSPTGGGNQPQHF. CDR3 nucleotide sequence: TGTGCCAGCAGCCCAACAGGGGGGGGCAATCAGCCCCAGCATTTT.

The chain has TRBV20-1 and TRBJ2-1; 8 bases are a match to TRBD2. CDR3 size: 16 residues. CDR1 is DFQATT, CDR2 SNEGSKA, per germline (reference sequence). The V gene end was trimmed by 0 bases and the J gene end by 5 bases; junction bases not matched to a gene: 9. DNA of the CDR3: TGCAGTGCTAGAGATCTCGGGGGGGCCAGCAACAATGAGCAGTTCTTC. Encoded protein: CSARDLGGASNNEQFF.

The CDR3 nucleotides are TGCGCCAGCAGTGAATACGGCTACACCTTC. It is translated as CASSEYGYTF. This sequence joins TRBV10-2 and TRBJ1-2; D unresolved. Germline-derived CDR1 and CDR2 are WSHSY and SAAADI. This CDR3 is built from 10 residues. Trimming cost V 3 bases and J 8 bases, with 4 bases left between them.

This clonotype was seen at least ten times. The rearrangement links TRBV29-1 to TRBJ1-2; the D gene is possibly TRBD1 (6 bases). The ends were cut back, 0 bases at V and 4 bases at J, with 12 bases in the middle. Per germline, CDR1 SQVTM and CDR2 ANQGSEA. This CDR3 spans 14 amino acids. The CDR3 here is CSVEDLAGAYGYTF. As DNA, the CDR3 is TGCAGCGTTGAAGATCTTGCAGGGGCCTATGGCTACACCTTC.

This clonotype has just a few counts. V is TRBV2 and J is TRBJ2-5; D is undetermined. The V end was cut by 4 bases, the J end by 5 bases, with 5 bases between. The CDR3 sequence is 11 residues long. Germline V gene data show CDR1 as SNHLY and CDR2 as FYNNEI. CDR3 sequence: CASSVGETQYF. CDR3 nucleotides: TGTGCCAGCAGTGTAGGTGAGACCCAGTACTTC.

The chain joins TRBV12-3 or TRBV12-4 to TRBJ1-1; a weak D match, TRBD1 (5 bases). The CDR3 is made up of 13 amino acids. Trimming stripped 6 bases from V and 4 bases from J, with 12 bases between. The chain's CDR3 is CASRPRVSTEAFF. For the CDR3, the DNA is TGTGCCAGCAGGCCCAGGGTTAGCACTGAAGCTTTCTTT.

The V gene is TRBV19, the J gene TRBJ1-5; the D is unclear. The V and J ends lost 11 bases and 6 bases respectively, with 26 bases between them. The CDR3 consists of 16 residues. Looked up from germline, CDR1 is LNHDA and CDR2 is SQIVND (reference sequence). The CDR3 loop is CAASSGLAGMAQPQHF. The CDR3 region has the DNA TGTGCCGCCAGTAGTGGATTGGCAGGCATGGCTCAGCCCCAGCATTTT.

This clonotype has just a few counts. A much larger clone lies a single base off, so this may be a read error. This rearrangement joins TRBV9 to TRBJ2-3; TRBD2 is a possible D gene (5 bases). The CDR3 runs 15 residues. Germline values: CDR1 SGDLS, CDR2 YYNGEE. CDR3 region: CASSVERGPRDTPYF. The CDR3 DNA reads TGTGCCAGCAGCGTAGAACGGGGTCCCCGAGATACGCCGTATTTT.

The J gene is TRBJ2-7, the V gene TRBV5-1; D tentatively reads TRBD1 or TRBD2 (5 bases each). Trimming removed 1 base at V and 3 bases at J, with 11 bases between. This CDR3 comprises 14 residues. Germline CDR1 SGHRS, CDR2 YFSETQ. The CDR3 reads CASSLWWGNYEQYF. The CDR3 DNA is TGCGCCAGCAGCTTGTGGTGGGGGAACTACGAGCAGTACTTC. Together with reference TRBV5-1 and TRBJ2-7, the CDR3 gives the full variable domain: KAGVTQTPRYLIKTRGQQVTLSCSPISGHRSVSWYQQTPGQGLQFLFEYFSETQRNKGNFPGRFSGRQFSNSRSEMNVSTLELGDSALYLCASSLWWGNYEQYFGPGTRLTVT.

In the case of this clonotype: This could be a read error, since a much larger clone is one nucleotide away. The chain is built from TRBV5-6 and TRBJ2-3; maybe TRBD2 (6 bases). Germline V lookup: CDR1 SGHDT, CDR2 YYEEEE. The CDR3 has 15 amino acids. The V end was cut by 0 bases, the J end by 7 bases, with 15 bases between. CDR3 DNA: TGTGCCAGCAGCTTGGTAGCGGCAGGGCCGCATACGCAGTATTTT. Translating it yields CASSLVAAGPHTQYF.

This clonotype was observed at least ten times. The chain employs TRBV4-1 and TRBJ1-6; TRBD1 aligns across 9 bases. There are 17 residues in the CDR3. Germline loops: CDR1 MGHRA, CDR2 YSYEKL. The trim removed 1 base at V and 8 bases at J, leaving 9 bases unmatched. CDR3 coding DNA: TGCGCCAGCAGCCAAGTTCGTGGCGGGACAGGGTATTCACCCCTCCACTTT. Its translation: CASSQVRGGTGYSPLHF.

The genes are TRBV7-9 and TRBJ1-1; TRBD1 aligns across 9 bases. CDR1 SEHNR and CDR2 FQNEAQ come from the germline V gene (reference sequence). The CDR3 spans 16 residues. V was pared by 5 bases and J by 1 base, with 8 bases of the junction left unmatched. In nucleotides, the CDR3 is TGTGCCAGCAGCCCTCCAGACAGGGGGACGAACACTGAAGCTTTCTTT. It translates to CASSPPDRGTNTEAFF.

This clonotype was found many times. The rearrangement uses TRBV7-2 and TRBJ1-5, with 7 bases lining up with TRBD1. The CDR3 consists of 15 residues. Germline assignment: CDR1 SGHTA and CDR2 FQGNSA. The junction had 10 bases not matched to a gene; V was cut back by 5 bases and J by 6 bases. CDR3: CASSQGTAIFQPQHF. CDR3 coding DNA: TGTGCCAGCAGCCAAGGGACAGCCATTTTTCAGCCCCAGCATTTT.

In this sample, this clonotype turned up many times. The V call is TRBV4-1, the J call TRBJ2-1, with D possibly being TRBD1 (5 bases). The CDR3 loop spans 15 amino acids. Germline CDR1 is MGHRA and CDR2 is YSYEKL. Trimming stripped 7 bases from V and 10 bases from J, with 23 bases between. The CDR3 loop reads CASTHSFDSQGEQFF. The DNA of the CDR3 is TGCGCCAGCACCCACTCCTTCGACAGTCAAGGGGAGCAGTTCTTC.

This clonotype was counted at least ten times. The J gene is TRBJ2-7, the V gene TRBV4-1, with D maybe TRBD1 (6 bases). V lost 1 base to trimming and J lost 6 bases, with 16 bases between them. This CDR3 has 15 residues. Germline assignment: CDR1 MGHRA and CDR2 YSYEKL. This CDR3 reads CASSQGGAGAGEQYF. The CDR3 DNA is TGCGCCAGCAGCCAAGGTGGGGCAGGGGCTGGCGAGCAGTACTTC.

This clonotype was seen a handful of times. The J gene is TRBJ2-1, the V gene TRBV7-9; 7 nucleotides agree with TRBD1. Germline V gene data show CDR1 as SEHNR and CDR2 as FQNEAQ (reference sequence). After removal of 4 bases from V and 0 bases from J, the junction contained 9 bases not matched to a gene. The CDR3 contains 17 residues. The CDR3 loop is CASSSLRDSPSYNEQFF. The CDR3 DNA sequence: TGTGCCAGCAGCTCCCTCCGGGACAGTCCCTCCTACAATGAGCAGTTCTTC.